These 2 T cell receptor beta chains came from one sample sequenced in a study of shared clonotypes between healthy human individuals. Assay used: immunoSEQ multiplex PCR; TCRdb lists only in-frame clones, some missing. The sample lists about 490,000 clones, approximately 80% occurring once. Sequencing was carried out using PBMCs. These receptors were collected from a middle-aged woman in good health. Some clones in this sample may be carry-over from other donors' samples.

The chain recombines TRBV5-4 with TRBJ2-3; 11 nucleotides agree with TRBD2. The CDR3 length is 16 residues. Looked up from germline, CDR1 is SGHNT and CDR2 is YYREEE (reference sequence). Germline trimming cut 4 bases from V and 3 bases from J; bases unmatched to any gene: 7. The CDR3 loop is CASSPPSGRLTDTQYF. The CDR3 nucleotides read TGTGCCAGCAGCCCCCCTAGCGGGAGGTTGACAGATACGCAGTATTTT.

At least ten counts were recorded for this clone. The V call is TRBV2, the J call TRBJ1-4; no reliable D call. The germline V gene has CDR1 SNHLY and CDR2 FYNNEI. The V end lost 5 bases, the J end lost 0 bases, and 13 bases lay between the germline ends. This CDR3 spans 16 amino acids. This CDR3 is CASSIDPVATNEKLFF. The CDR3 nucleotides are TGTGCCAGCAGTATCGACCCGGTTGCAACTAATGAAAAACTGTTTTTT.